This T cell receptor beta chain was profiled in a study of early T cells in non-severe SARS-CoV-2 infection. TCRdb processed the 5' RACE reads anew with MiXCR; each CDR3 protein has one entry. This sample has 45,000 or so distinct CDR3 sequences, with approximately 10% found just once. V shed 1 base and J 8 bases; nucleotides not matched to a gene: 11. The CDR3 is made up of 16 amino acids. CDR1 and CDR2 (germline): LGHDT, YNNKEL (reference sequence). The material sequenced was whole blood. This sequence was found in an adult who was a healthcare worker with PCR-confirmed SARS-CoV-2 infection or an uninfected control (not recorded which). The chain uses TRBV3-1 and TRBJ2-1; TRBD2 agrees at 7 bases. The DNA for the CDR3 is TGTGCCAGCAGCCAAGGTGTCCGGGGGGAAAGGGATGAGCAGTTCTTC. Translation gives CASSQGVRGERDEQFF.